These 13 T cell receptor beta chains share one sample of origin, sequenced in a study of response to subunit inactivated influenza vaccine. TCRdb passed the RT-PCR reads through MiXCR, listing each CDR3 protein once. Altogether hundreds of thousands of distinct CDR3 sequences are present, under 20% being singletons, with the ten largest covering 9.5% to 13%. The source was PBMCs from blood, collected around 5 days after vaccination. These receptors came from a man aged 50-59 years who received an inactivated influenza vaccine.

The chain employs TRBV5-1 and TRBJ2-7; TRBD1 aligns across 8 bases. J lost 5 bases, V lost 3 bases, and 7 bases had no gene match. Germline CDR1 is SGHRS and CDR2 is YFSETQ. This CDR3 region has 14 residues. CDR3 sequence (DNA): TGCGCCAGCAGCTACAGGACAGGGTCGCACGAGCAGTACTTC. The encoded protein is CASSYRTGSHEQYF.

This clonotype was detected a few times. The chain uses TRBV4-1 and TRBJ1-6; perhaps TRBD1 as D (5 bases). Trimming took 0 bases from V and 11 from J, leaving 11 bases between them. The CDR3 runs to 14 residues. Germline values: CDR1 MGHRA, CDR2 YSYEKL. In DNA form, the CDR3 reads TGCGCCAGCAGCCAAGAGGGGATGGGGCCACCCCTCCACTTT. Its translation: CASSQEGMGPPLHF.

The chain couples TRBV6-2 or TRBV6-3 to TRBJ2-1; 10 bases are a match to TRBD2. With 5 bases clipped from V and 8 bases from J, the junction kept 9 bases outside the gene matches. The CDR3 is 15 residues long. Per germline, CDR1 MNHEY and CDR2 SVGEGT. Written as DNA, the CDR3 is TGTGCCAGCAGTACCCCTAGCGGGAGTCGCCATGAGCAGTTCTTC. It codes for CASSTPSGSRHEQFF.

This clonotype came up many times. The DNA for the CDR3 is TGTGCCAGCAGCCCCGGGTCTCGCACCGGGGAGCTGTTTTTT. Translating it yields CASSPGSRTGELFF. The rearrangement links TRBV7-2 to TRBJ2-2; D uncertain. The CDR3 is 14 amino acids. Between the trimmed V and J ends, which lost 5 bases and 4 bases, there was a span of 11 bases. Germline assignment: CDR1 SGHTA and CDR2 FQGNSA.

The V gene is TRBV12-3 or TRBV12-4, the J gene TRBJ2-5; tentatively, D is TRBD1 or TRBD2 (5 bases each). Trimming left V 0 bases short and J 2 bases short, with 10 bases between. The CDR3 runs 15 residues. The CDR3 is CASSLAAGTQETQYF. In nucleotides, the CDR3 is TGTGCCAGCAGTTTAGCGGCAGGGACGCAAGAGACCCAGTACTTC.

This clonotype was seen a few times. The chain recombines TRBV20-1 with TRBJ1-1, with a weak D call TRBD1 (6 bases). V lost 3 bases, J lost 2 bases, and 13 bases lay in between. The CDR3 is 14 amino acids. Germline values: CDR1 DFQATT, CDR2 SNEGSKA (reference sequence). CDR3 loop: CSASWTDPNTEAFF. The CDR3 bases are TGCAGTGCTAGCTGGACAGACCCTAACACTGAAGCTTTCTTT.

This clonotype was counted a few times. The V and J genes are TRBV7-8 and TRBJ2-3, with 9 positions matching TRBD2. Germline CDR1 and CDR2: SGHVS and FQNEAQ. The CDR3 spans 14 residues. J gave up 6 bases and V 6 bases, and 7 bases lay outside the gene matches. The DNA for the CDR3 is TGTGCCAGCAGGGATAGCGGGGGAACGGATACGCAGTATTTT. It specifies CASRDSGGTDTQYF. The full variable domain, with the rest looked up from reference TRBV7-8 and TRBJ2-3, is GAGVSQSPRYKVAKRGQDVALRCDPISGHVSLFWYQQALGQGPEFLTYFQNEAQLDKSGLPSDRFFAERPEGSVSTLKIQRTQQEDSAVYLCASRDSGGTDTQYFGPGTRLTVL.

The chain has TRBV18 and TRBJ1-6; 12 positions agree with TRBD1. After removal of 3 bases from V and 8 bases from J, the junction contained 2 bases not matched to a gene. CDR1 and CDR2 from the germline V gene are KGHSH and LQKENI. This CDR3 contains 15 residues. CDR3 DNA: TGTGCCAGCTCACCTGGGACAGGGGGCGATTCACCCCTCCACTTT. Its translation: CASSPGTGGDSPLHF.

The V and J genes are TRBV25-1 and TRBJ2-3; D ambiguous. Per the germline V gene, CDR1 is MGHDK and CDR2 is SYGVNS. The length of the CDR3 is 15 residues. V lost 6 bases and J lost 0, with 13 bases in between. CDR3 bases: TGTGCCAGCAGGGAGTTCGGTGGGAGCACAGATACGCAGTATTTT. The encoded protein is CASREFGGSTDTQYF.

CDR3 in DNA: TGTGCCAGCAGTTTCGGGCTCGGGTCTGGGGCCAACGTCCTGACTTTC. Its protein product is CASSFGLGSGANVLTF. J is TRBJ2-6 and V is TRBV12-3 or TRBV12-4; D gene ambiguous. V lost 3 bases and J 1 base, leaving 10 bases between the germline ends. The CDR3 totals 16 residues.

The chain combines TRBV6-4 with TRBJ1-1, with D possibly TRBD1 on 5 matching bases. Per germline, CDR1 MRHNA and CDR2 SNTAGT. This CDR3 spans 14 amino acids. Trimming removed 3 bases at V and 6 bases at J, with 14 bases between. CDR3 amino acids: CASSEFSGSAEAFF. CDR3 bases: TGTGCCAGCAGTGAATTTTCAGGGAGCGCTGAAGCTTTCTTT.

This clonotype was counted a few times. Here the CDR3 DNA reads TGTGCCAGCTCTGCCGGAGTAACCTACAATGAGCAGTTCTTC. Amino acid sequence: CASSAGVTYNEQFF. V usage is TRBV18 and J usage is TRBJ2-1; D unresolved. CDR3 size: 14 residues. Germline V lookup: CDR1 KGHSH, CDR2 LQKENI. V shed 6 bases and J shed 2 bases, with 11 bases lying between them.

The chain joins TRBV28 to TRBJ2-7; weak D call: TRBD2 (5 bases). The CDR3 has 14 residues. V was cut by 5 bases and J by 6 bases, with 17 bases left in between. CDR1 is MDHEN and CDR2 is SYDVKM in the germline V gene. The DNA of the CDR3 is TGTGCCAGCAGTACCATGAGGGCACGGGGCGAGCAGTACTTC. Translated, it gives CASSTMRARGEQYF. Complete variable domain (other parts from reference TRBV28 and TRBJ2-7): DVKVTQSSRYLVKRTGEKVFLECVQDMDHENMFWYRQDPGLGLRLIYFSYDVKMKEKGDIPEGYSVSREKKERFSLILESASTNQTSMYLCASSTMRARGEQYFGPGTRLTVT.